The present T cell receptor (beta chain) was sequenced within a study of blood T cell repertoires in COVID-19. In the source study's methods: The authors estimated nucleated cell counts from reference gene primer amplification. Method: immunoSEQ multiplex PCR; TCRdb's copy keeps in-frame clones and lacks some. V and J calls and clone size are given by that table; D and trimming were obtained from the DNA. This table holds some 100,000 clones, roughly 88% found once. V was clipped by 6 bases and J by 12 bases; unmatched bases: 7. The CDR3 covers 12 residues. Germline values: CDR1 LGHNA, CDR2 YNFKEQ. The rearrangement uses TRBV4-2 and TRBJ2-1, with TRBD2 matching over 8 bases. Sample: peripheral blood. This receptor was obtained from a woman in her fifties or sixties with acute or convalescent COVID-19. CDR3 sequence (DNA): TGTGCCAGCAGTTCGAGCGGGAGCGGGCAGTTCTTC. Protein: CASSSSGSGQFF.